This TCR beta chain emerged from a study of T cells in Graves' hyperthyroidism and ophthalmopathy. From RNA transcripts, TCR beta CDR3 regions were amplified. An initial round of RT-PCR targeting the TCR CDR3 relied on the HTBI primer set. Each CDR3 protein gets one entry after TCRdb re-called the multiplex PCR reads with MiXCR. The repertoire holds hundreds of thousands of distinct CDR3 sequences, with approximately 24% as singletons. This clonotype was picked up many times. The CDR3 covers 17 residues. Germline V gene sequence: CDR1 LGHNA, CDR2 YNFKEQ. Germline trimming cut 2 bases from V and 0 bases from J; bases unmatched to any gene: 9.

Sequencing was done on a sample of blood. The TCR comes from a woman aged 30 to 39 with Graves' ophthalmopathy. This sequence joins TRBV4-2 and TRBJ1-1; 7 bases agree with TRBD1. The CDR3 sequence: CASSQYEWGQMNTEAFF. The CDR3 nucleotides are TGTGCCAGCAGCCAATATGAGTGGGGACAGATGAACACTGAAGCTTTCTTT.